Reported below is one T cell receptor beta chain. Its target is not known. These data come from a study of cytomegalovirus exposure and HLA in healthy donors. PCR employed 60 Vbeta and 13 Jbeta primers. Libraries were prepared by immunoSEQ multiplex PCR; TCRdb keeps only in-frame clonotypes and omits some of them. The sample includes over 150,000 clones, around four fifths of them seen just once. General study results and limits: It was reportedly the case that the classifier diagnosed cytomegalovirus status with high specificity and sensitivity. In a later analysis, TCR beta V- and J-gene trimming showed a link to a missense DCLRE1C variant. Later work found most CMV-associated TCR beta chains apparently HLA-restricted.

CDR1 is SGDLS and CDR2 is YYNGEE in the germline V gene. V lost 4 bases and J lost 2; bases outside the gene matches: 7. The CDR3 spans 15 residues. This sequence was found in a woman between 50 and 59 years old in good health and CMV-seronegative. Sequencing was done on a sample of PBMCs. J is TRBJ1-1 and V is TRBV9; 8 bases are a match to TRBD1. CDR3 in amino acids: CASSPPDRVNTEAFF. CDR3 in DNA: TGTGCCAGCAGCCCGCCGGACAGGGTTAACACTGAAGCTTTCTTT.